This T cell receptor (beta chain) emerged from a study of breast tumors, draining lymph nodes, adjacent tissues. Overall study findings and caveats: Data fit most tumor T cells coming from lymph node, expanding in tumor.

This clonotype was picked up many times. The antigen remains unidentified. TCRdb called the multiplex PCR reads again in MiXCR, with one record for every CDR3 protein. This table has about 32,000 distinct CDR3 sequences, 35% to 45% appearing once. This TCR was recovered from a female donor with breast cancer. Some clones in this sample may be carry-over from other donors' samples. What was sequenced was breast tumor tissue.

In DNA form, the CDR3 reads TGTGCCAGCAGCTTAGAAGTGAACGAGCAGTACTTC. Its protein product is CASSLEVNEQYF. V and J are TRBV7-9 and TRBJ2-7; no clear D. CDR3 length: 12 amino acids. Germline V gene sequence: CDR1 SEHNR, CDR2 FQNEAQ (reference sequence). V shed 1 base and J shed 5 bases, with 6 bases lying between them.